This T cell receptor beta chain was sequenced in a study of T cell responses to AZD1222 COVID-19 vaccine. The CDR3 covers 14 residues. Looked up from germline, CDR1 is LGHDT and CDR2 is YNNKEL (reference sequence). V lost 6 bases and J 3 bases, leaving 14 bases between the germline ends. Points on this clone: Its antigen is not known.

Study observations and caveats: Sampling that yielded the repertoires occurred only after the peak T cell response. The donor group comprised mostly white British people and more females; the analysis possibly underestimated clonal diversity. The study reported that nearly half of spike-specific TCRs target unmutated variant regions.

Repertoires were generated with immunoSEQ multiplex PCR, while TCRdb's copy carries only in-frame clones and drops some. The sample consists of 120,000 to 150,000 clones, around nine tenths of them appearing once. Sample: peripheral blood, taken on day 0 of MenACWY control vaccination. V and J are TRBV3-1 (or the pseudogene TRBV3-2) and TRBJ1-2, with D perhaps matching TRBD1 (5 bases). This sequence was found in an adult in good health. CDR3 DNA: TGTGCCAGCAGACGAGACAGTACAGACTATGGCTACACCTTC. It is translated as CASRRDSTDYGYTF.